Below, 11 T cell receptor beta chains from the same sample are listed, as sequenced in a study of shared clonotypes between healthy human individuals (TCRdb year 2020). CD8 naive samples were obtained by positive selection for CCR7 among CD45RO-negative cells, yielding a CD45RA+CCR7+ population from which TemRA cells were excluded. The library came from the immunoSEQ multiplex PCR assay. Imported from immuneACCESS, the table was reduced by TCRdb to in-frame sequences with V and J called. These copies leave out some clones; in studies compared against another copy, an unresolved V gene accounts for under half, and the cause of the remainder is not known. The sample table lists some 2 million clones, about 95% of them with a count of one. 0.9% to 1.5% of the sample comes from the top ten. The sequenced material came from naive CD8+ T cells sorted from blood. Explained via the paper, the cell subset or site label denotes: CD45RA+CCR7+. These receptors originate from a man aged 18-30 years in good health.

This chain links TRBV28 with TRBJ1-2, with TRBD1 as a possible D gene (6 bases). V gave up 5 bases and J gave up 6 bases, with 22 bases separating them. Germline V lookup: CDR1 MDHEN, CDR2 SYDVKM. This CDR3 comprises 16 residues. The CDR3 nucleotides read TGTGCCAGCAGTATCGCATGGGGAGGGGGGAGCAATGGCTACACCTTC. The encoded protein is CASSIAWGGGSNGYTF.

A word on this clone: Other DNA sequences within the sample encode an identical CDR3. The V call is TRBV18, the J call TRBJ2-7; no reliable D call. Germline values: CDR1 KGHSH, CDR2 LQKENI. The CDR3 length is 12 residues. V was clipped by 3 bases and J by 4 bases, with 7 bases between them. Here the CDR3 reads CASSPGSYEQYF. Written as DNA, the CDR3 is TGTGCCAGCTCACCGGGCTCTTACGAGCAGTACTTC.

The chain uses TRBV5-8 and TRBJ1-2; 7 bases align to TRBD1. Germline CDR1 reads SGHTS; CDR2 reads YDEGEE. CDR3 length: 14 residues. The V gene end was trimmed by 0 bases and the J gene end by 6 bases; junction bases not matched to a gene: 5. The DNA of the CDR3 is TGTGCCAGCAGCTTGGTTTTTACAGGGGATGGCTACACCTTC. Protein: CASSLVFTGDGYTF.

The chain recombines TRBV5-1 with TRBJ2-7, with 9 bases lining up with TRBD1. The CDR3 is made up of 15 amino acids. V gave up 2 bases and J gave up 5 bases; unmatched junction bases: 8. Germline CDR1 and CDR2: SGHRS and YFSETQ. The CDR3, as DNA: TGCGCCAGCAGCTTCACAGGGGGCGCCATGGACGAGCAGTACTTC. It specifies CASSFTGGAMDEQYF.

V and J are TRBV11-2 and TRBJ2-1; TRBD2 aligns across 9 bases. This CDR3 is 17 amino acids long. J lost 7 bases, V lost 2 bases, and 12 bases had no gene match. Germline V lookup: CDR1 SGHAT, CDR2 FQNNGV. CDR3 coding DNA: TGTGCCAGCAGCTTATCGCCGGGACTAGCTCTGGGGAATGAGCAGTTCTTC. This sequence encodes CASSLSPGLALGNEQFF. Supplemented by reference TRBV11-2 and TRBJ2-1, the full variable domain reads EAGVAQSPRYKIIEKRQSVAFWCNPISGHATLYWYQQILGQGPKLLIQFQNNGVVDDSQLPKDRFSAERLKGVDSTLKIQPAKLEDSAVYLCASSLSPGLALGNEQFFGPGTRLTVL.

The V call is TRBV27, the J call TRBJ1-2, with D unclear. The germline V and J ends were trimmed by 6 bases and 5 bases, with 16 bases remaining between them. The germline CDR1 and CDR2 sequences are MNHEY and SMNVEV (reference sequence). This CDR3 contains 14 residues. CDR3 in amino acids: CASRPREVAYGYTF. CDR3 nucleotide sequence: TGTGCCAGCAGACCCCGGGAGGTCGCGTATGGCTACACCTTC.

The V and J genes are TRBV6-5 and TRBJ2-3; D is tentatively TRBD1 or TRBD2 (5 bases each). Trimming pared 6 bases from V and 3 bases from J, leaving 10 bases between. This CDR3 is built from 13 residues. Germline V gene sequence: CDR1 MNHEY, CDR2 SVGAGI. The CDR3 here is CASSPEGTDTQYF. The CDR3 bases are TGTGCCAGCAGCCCCGAGGGGACAGATACGCAGTATTTT.

The rearrangement uses TRBV27 and TRBJ1-6, with unresolved D. The germline V and J ends were trimmed by 7 bases and 0 bases, with 10 bases remaining between them. The CDR3 length is 15 residues. The germline V gene has CDR1 MNHEY and CDR2 SMNVEV (reference sequence). The CDR3: CASILRSSYNSPLHF. In DNA form, the CDR3 reads TGTGCCAGCATTCTCAGGAGCTCCTATAATTCACCCCTCCACTTT.

This clone is a singleton in its sample. The chain employs TRBV10-1 and TRBJ2-7; D is tentatively TRBD1 or TRBD2 (6 bases each). V was clipped by 11 bases and J by 0 bases, with 32 bases between them. CDR1 is WNHNN and CDR2 is SYGVQD in the germline V gene (reference sequence). This CDR3 contains 19 residues. This CDR3 is CALFQGTERGVYDSYEQYF. The DNA for the CDR3 is TGCGCCCTGTTTCAGGGGACTGAGAGGGGGGTTTATGACTCCTACGAGCAGTACTTC.

The V and J genes are TRBV11-1 and TRBJ1-6; a weak D match, TRBD1 (5 bases). Germline lookup yields CDR1 SGHAT and CDR2 FQDESV (reference sequence). CDR3 size: 14 residues. Trimming removed 1 base from V and 8 bases from J, with 9 bases in between. CDR3 sequence: CASSLEGAHSPLHF. CDR3 bases: TGTGCCAGCAGCTTAGAAGGGGCTCATTCACCCCTCCACTTT.

This chain connects TRBV7-2 to TRBJ2-3; 9 nucleotides align to TRBD2. CDR1 is SGHTA and CDR2 is FQGNSA in the germline V gene. This CDR3 contains 14 residues. With 1 base clipped from V and 6 bases from J, the junction kept 2 bases outside the gene matches. The CDR3 nucleotides are TGTGCCAGCAGCTTAGTACTAGCGGGTGATACGCAGTATTTT. Translated, it gives CASSLVLAGDTQYF.